This T cell receptor (beta chain) derives from a study of blood T cell repertoires in COVID-19. The overall study: Material from acute and convalescent COVID-19 was sourced from the United States, Italy and Spain.

TCRdb keeps only in-frame clones here, not all; method: immunoSEQ multiplex PCR. This table has some 300,000 clones, about 88% appearing once. This CDR3 contains 15 residues. CDR1 is LGHDT, CDR2 YNNKEL, per germline (reference sequence). Trimming stripped 3 bases from V and 5 bases from J, with 13 bases between. The rearrangement joins TRBV3-1 (or the pseudogene TRBV3-2) to TRBJ1-4, with no clear D. Sequenced: peripheral blood. The receptor was derived from a man between 65 and 85 years old with acute or convalescent COVID-19. DNA of the CDR3: TGTGCCAGCAGCCAGTCAGACATATTGAATGAAAAACTGTTTTTT. It is translated as CASSQSDILNEKLFF.